This TCR beta chain is from a study of T cells in Graves' hyperthyroidism and ophthalmopathy. Study findings and constraints: Most thyroid-expanded clonotypes above 0.001 were also found in blood.

Regarding this clonotype: Its target is not known.

Germline-derived CDR1 and CDR2 are MNHGY and SAAAGT. The CDR3 sequence is 16 residues long. The J segment lost 1 base and the V segment lost 4 bases, leaving 5 bases of the junction unmatched. TCR beta CDR3 regions were amplified from RNA transcripts. Researchers ran a first-round RT-PCR on the TCR CDR3 using the HTBI primer set. TCRdb redid the calling of the multiplex PCR reads with MiXCR, one entry per CDR3 protein. In the table there are fewer than 550,000 distinct CDR3 sequences, about a sixth of which are singletons. Patients aged 18 to 65 with hyperthyroidism were newly diagnosed, with duration under 2 months. Those patients with uncontrolled infection, other autoimmune disease, pregnancy or lactation were excluded.

The chain employs TRBV6-8 and TRBJ1-1; TRBD1 matches at 11 bases. The sequenced material came from blood. This TCR was sampled from a woman under 30 with Graves' hyperthyroidism. Here the CDR3 reads CASSSGQGDRNTEAFF. The CDR3 coding sequence is TGTGCCAGCAGTTCGGGACAGGGGGACAGGAACACTGAAGCTTTCTTT.